The entry that follows covers one TCR beta chain sequence. One entry per CDR3 protein, called by TCRdb with MiXCR from the multiplex PCR reads. There are about 180,000 distinct CDR3 sequences in the sample; approximately 30% occur only once, and 3.5% to 4.5% lies in the top ten. The entry originates in a study of breast tumors, draining lymph nodes, adjacent tissues. The lymph nodes were axillary draining lymph nodes from breast cancer patients. The sequenced sample was axillary lymph node tissue. This sequence was found in a female donor with breast cancer. Some clones in this sample may be carry-over from other donors' samples.

The CDR3 coding sequence is TGTGCCAGCGCGGAAAACATTCAGTACTTC. Translation: CASAENIQYF. The rearrangement links TRBV6-1 to TRBJ2-4; D gene uncertain. V dropped 8 bases and J dropped 5 bases, with 4 bases sitting between them. CDR1 is MNHNS, CDR2 SASEGT, per germline. The CDR3 consists of 10 residues.